This entry features one T cell receptor beta chain sequence. Its antigen is unknown. Researchers ran the PCR with 60 Vbeta and 13 Jbeta primers. Profiling relied on immunoSEQ multiplex PCR, and the TCRdb table lists in-frame clones only, not all of them. Recorded here are 80,000 or so clones; the top ten clones represent roughly an eighth. This record comes from a study of cytomegalovirus exposure and HLA in healthy donors. The study, taken as a whole, reports: From TCR beta sequences, most subjects' HLA-A and HLA-B alleles were reportedly predicted accurately.

The sequence was collected from a man over 45 in good health and CMV-seropositive. The specimen was PBMCs.

The CDR3 coding sequence is TGTGCCAGCCGGGGGGGCCGTCAAGAGACCCAGTACTTC. The encoded protein is CASRGGRQETQYF. The chain combines TRBV28 with TRBJ2-5; 8 bases match TRBD2. CDR3 length: 13 amino acids. CDR1 is MDHEN and CDR2 is SYDVKM in the germline V gene. Trimming cost V 8 bases and J 2 bases; bases outside gene matches: 4.